The entry that follows covers one T cell receptor (beta chain) sequence. The sample comes from a study of cytomegalovirus exposure and HLA in healthy donors. It was with 60 Vbeta and 13 Jbeta primers that the PCR ran. The method was immunoSEQ multiplex PCR; TCRdb's version includes in-frame clones alone and lacks a portion of them. The sample holds 100,000 or so clones, under 80% seen once. V dropped 9 bases and J dropped 3 bases, with 11 bases sitting between them. Germline CDR1 LNHDA, CDR2 SQIVND (reference sequence). The CDR3 totals 12 residues. V usage is TRBV19 and J usage is TRBJ1-2; tentatively, D is TRBD1 (6 bases). The sequencing input was PBMCs. This receptor was taken from a woman aged 25 to 45 in good health and CMV-seronegative. CDR3 amino acids: CASRTAYYGYTF. CDR3 DNA: TGTGCCAGCCGGACAGCATACTATGGCTACACCTTC.